This entry concerns a single T cell receptor beta chain. Per germline, CDR1 DFQATT and CDR2 SNEGSKA (reference sequence). The CDR3 extends over 12 amino acids. The data originate from a study of blood T cells in healthy people across ages. Primed by a sample-barcoded 5' primer and a J-beta primer mix, a second PCR proceeded for about 6 to 12 cycles. One entry per CDR3 protein results from TCRdb running MiXCR on the 5' RACE reads. The table includes some 1.5 million distinct CDR3 sequences, approximately 39% detected once. Sequencing used blood. The receptor was derived from a woman aged 18-29 years in good health. This sequence joins TRBV20-1 and TRBJ2-5, with D perhaps matching TRBD1 (6 bases). The end of the DNA aligns better with TRBJ2-7, so the J call may be wrong. CDR3 sequence reads: CSAKGDGYEQYF. As DNA, the CDR3 is TGCAGTGCTAAGGGGGATGGCTACGAGCAGTACTTC.